A selection of T cell receptor beta chains follows, all from one sample in a study of response to subunit inactivated influenza vaccine. Via MiXCR, TCRdb re-called the RT-PCR reads, giving one row per CDR3 protein. There are around 650,000 distinct CDR3 sequences in the sample; 15% to 17% occur only once, and 11% lies in the top ten. The sample consisted of PBMCs from blood, taken 12 days after vaccination. These receptors originate from a man aged 50 to 60 who received an inactivated influenza vaccine. CDR3s include the opening cysteine and the closing phenylalanine or tryptophan. The D gene is left open where the match is weak. Not every row has a clone size; where given, it reads once, few, many or a size class.

TRBV20-1	TRBD2	TRBJ2-3	.	CSASATLAGGPDTQYF	TGCAGTGCTAGTGCAACCCTAGCGGGAGGACCAGATACGCAGTATTTT
TRBV28	TRBD1	TRBJ2-1	.	CASSWTGVRNEQFF	TGTGCCAGCAGTTGGACAGGGGTGAGGAATGAGCAGTTCTTC
TRBV20-1	.	TRBJ2-1	.	CSVRSDKEQFF	TGCAGCGTAAGGTCGGACAAGGAGCAGTTCTTC
TRBV28	TRBD1	TRBJ2-7	few	CASTRPTGSSYEQYF	TGTGCCAGCACCCGCCCGACAGGGAGCTCCTACGAGCAGTACTTC
TRBV20-1	.	TRBJ2-3	few	CSASSGGSTDTQYF	TGCAGTGCTTCCTCGGGTGGGAGCACAGATACGCAGTATTTT
TRBV5-1	.	TRBJ2-1	many	CASSLGRTNEQFF	TGCGCCAGCAGCTTGGGCAGGACCAATGAGCAGTTCTTC
TRBV5-5	.	TRBJ2-7	.	CASSYRPFGAYEQYF	TGTGCCAGCAGCTACCGCCCCTTTGGGGCCTACGAGCAGTACTTC
TRBV20-1	TRBD2	TRBJ2-3	few	CSAKKTGTSGPATQYF	TGCAGTGCGAAAAAAACCGGGACTAGCGGGCCCGCTACGCAGTATTTT
TRBV7-9	.	TRBJ2-4	many	CASSLGATKNIQYF	TGTGCCAGCAGCTTAGGGGCCACCAAAAACATTCAGTACTTC
TRBV20-1	.	TRBJ2-1	few	CSAREGTFTYNEQFF	TGCAGTGCTAGAGAGGGGACCTTCACCTACAATGAGCAGTTCTTC
TRBV4-3	.	TRBJ2-1	.	CASSQERPLALEQFF	TGCGCCAGCAGCCAAGAACGCCCACTAGCTCTTGAGCAGTTCTTC
TRBV23-1	.	TRBJ1-5	.	CASIPDTSNQPQHF	TGCGCCAGCATACCAGACACTAGCAATCAGCCCCAGCATTTT
TRBV28	TRBD2	TRBJ2-7	.	CATSTGSQREVQYF	TGTGCCACCAGCACGGGGAGTCAGCGGGAAGTGCAGTACTTC
TRBV18	.	TRBJ2-3	few	CASSPRRANAQYF	TGTGCCAGCTCACCAAGGAGGGCGAACGCGCAGTATTTT
TRBV28	TRBD2	TRBJ2-1	.	CASSPPTSGRHQFF	TGTGCCAGCAGTCCACCGACTAGCGGGAGGCACCAGTTCTTC
TRBV28	TRBD1	TRBJ2-3	.	CASSAGTGGFTDTQYF	TGTGCCAGCAGTGCCGGGACAGGGGGTTTCACAGATACGCAGTATTTT
TRBV29-1	.	TRBJ2-5	.	CSVTQGQETQYF	TGCAGCGTTACACAGGGCCAAGAGACCCAGTACTTC
TRBV28	TRBD2	TRBJ2-1	few	CASSFPIGTSGGAEQFF	TGTGCCAGCAGTTTCCCTATTGGGACTAGCGGGGGGGCCGAACAGTTCTTC
TRBV7-2	.	TRBJ2-2	.	CASSLDAGASTGELFF	TGTGCCAGCAGCTTAGATGCGGGGGCCTCCACCGGGGAGCTGTTTTTT
TRBV4-3	.	TRBJ2-4	.	CASSQDWTYLAKNIQYF	TGCGCCAGCAGCCAAGATTGGACTTACCTAGCCAAAAACATTCAGTACTTC
TRBV29-1	TRBD2	TRBJ2-5	.	CSVRTSVQETQYF	TGCAGCGTGCGGACTAGCGTCCAAGAGACCCAGTACTTC
TRBV25-1	TRBD1	TRBJ2-1	many	CASSGTPGTGFYNEQFF	TGTGCCAGCAGTGGCACCCCCGGGACAGGGTTCTACAATGAGCAGTTCTTC